This T cell receptor (beta chain) was captured by sequencing in a study of tumor and adjacent non-tumor tissue in lung cancer. Overall study: Stage I to III disease affected about nine men and roughly five women aged about 31 to 76.

Three rounds of nested PCR, following a modified ARM-PCR protocol, produced the TCRbeta library. In TCRdb, the multiplex PCR reads were re-called with MiXCR into one record per CDR3 protein. The sample carries some 80,000 distinct CDR3 sequences, 76% recorded once. This clonotype was observed a few times. The junction departs from germline at one end; a sequencing error may be responsible. CDR1 and CDR2 (germline): SGHNT, YYREEE (reference sequence). The CDR3 spans 15 residues. The template was RNA from unsorted bulk tissue. The normal lung tissue was taken more than 3 cm from the tumor edge. This chain connects TRBV5-4 to TRBJ2-1; 8 positions match TRBD2. Input material: distant non-tumor lung tissue. The receptor comes from a man in his 70s with non-small cell lung cancer. CDR3 loop: CASSLIGGAKNEQFF. The DNA for the CDR3 is TGTGCCAGCAGCTTGATCGGGGGGGCCAAGAATGAGCAATTCTTC.